The rows below give T cell receptor beta chains drawn from one sample of a study of blood T cell repertoires in COVID-19. Profiling relied on immunoSEQ multiplex PCR, and the TCRdb table lists in-frame clones only, not all of them. The sample records 57,000 or so clones, under 85% being singletons. The material sequenced was peripheral blood. The receptors were sampled from a woman older than 75 with active or convalescent COVID-19. CDR3s include the opening cysteine and the closing phenylalanine or tryptophan. Each record gives: clone size, V gene, CDR3 length, J gene, D gene, CDR3 protein, CDR3 DNA. A D gene is named only where the DNA matches it firmly. A clone size is listed for some rows: how often the clone was seen (once, few, many), or a class if it is expanded.

.	TRBV7-6	14	TRBJ1-1	.	CASSLGGVLTEAFF	TGTGCCAGCAGCTTAGGGGGAGTTCTGACTGAAGCTTTCTTT
.	TRBV6-5	14	TRBJ1-5	.	CASKRTKSNQPQHF	TGTGCCAGCAAAAGAACAAAGAGCAATCAGCCCCAGCATTTT
.	TRBV5-1	15	TRBJ1-6	TRBD1	CASSQGQGQISPLHF	TGCGCCAGCAGCCAAGGACAGGGTCAAATCTCACCCCTCCACTTT
.	TRBV5-1	14	TRBJ1-2	.	CASSPEAGNYGYTF	TGCGCCAGCAGCCCGGAGGCAGGTAACTATGGCTACACCTTC
few	TRBV7-9	15	TRBJ2-7	TRBD1	CASSFPGTGAYEQYF	TGTGCCAGCAGCTTCCCCGGGACAGGGGCATACGAGCAGTACTTC
.	TRBV11-3	19	TRBJ2-1	TRBD2	CASSVGLAGTLLPYNEQFF	TGTGCCAGCAGCGTAGGACTAGCGGGGACCCTTCTCCCCTACAATGAGCAGTTCTTC
.	TRBV2	14	TRBJ1-1	.	CASSETRQGTEAFF	TGTGCCAGCAGTGAAACGAGGCAGGGCACTGAAGCTTTCTTT
.	TRBV11-2	13	TRBJ2-7	.	CASSFDYSSEQYF	TGTGCCAGCAGCTTTGACTATTCCTCCGAGCAGTACTTC
few	TRBV18	16	TRBJ1-3	.	CASSPFGSSSGNTIYF	TGTGCCAGCTCACCGTTTGGGAGTTCCTCTGGAAACACCATATATTTT
.	TRBV29-1	14	TRBJ1-2	TRBD1	CSVEETGGAYGYTF	TGCAGCGTTGAAGAGACAGGGGGTGCCTATGGCTACACCTTC
few	TRBV7-9	16	TRBJ2-2	.	CASSSNDPGRTGELFF	TGTGCCAGCAGCTCAAATGACCCGGGGAGGACCGGGGAGCTGTTTTTT
few	TRBV5-5	15	TRBJ1-1	.	CASSSQDGRGTEAFF	TGTGCCAGCAGCAGCCAGGATGGCCGGGGCACTGAAGCTTTCTTT
few	TRBV2	13	TRBJ1-5	.	CASSEGSAQPQHF	TGTGCCAGCAGTGAGGGTAGCGCTCAGCCCCAGCATTTT
.	TRBV27	15	TRBJ1-4	.	CASSFRALGNEKLFF	TGTGCCAGCAGTTTCAGGGCATTGGGTAATGAAAAACTGTTTTTT
.	TRBV6-5	14	TRBJ1-1	.	CASTSPSGVTEAFF	TGTGCCAGCACTAGCCCTTCAGGGGTAACTGAAGCTTTCTTT
.	TRBV30	14	TRBJ1-1	.	CAWTGNIANTEAFF	TGTGCCTGGACGGGGAACATAGCGAACACTGAAGCTTTCTTT
.	TRBV18	17	TRBJ1-3	.	CASSPFGVLNSGNTIYF	TGTGCCAGCTCACCATTTGGTGTACTTAACTCTGGAAACACCATATATTTT
once	TRBV2	15	TRBJ1-1	TRBD1	CASNPQGQGNTEAFF	TGTGCCAGCAACCCCCAGGGACAGGGAAACACTGAAGCTTTCTTT
.	TRBV14	13	TRBJ1-1	.	CASSRDLNTEAFF	TGTGCCAGCAGCCGAGACTTAAACACTGAAGCTTTCTTT
.	TRBV15	15	TRBJ2-2	TRBD1	CATSRDRGSTGELFF	TGTGCCACCAGCAGGGACAGGGGATCAACCGGGGAGCTGTTTTTT
.	TRBV27	14	TRBJ2-5	TRBD2	CASSPSGGEGTQYF	TGTGCCAGCAGTCCAAGCGGGGGGGAGGGGACCCAGTACTTC
.	TRBV6-1	16	TRBJ1-2	.	CASSEAVGVMGYGYTF	TGTGCCAGCAGTGAGGCTGTCGGGGTTATGGGTTATGGCTACACCTTC
.	TRBV5-1	16	TRBJ2-3	TRBD2	CASSSKTSGSTDTQYF	TGCGCCAGCAGCTCAAAGACTAGCGGATCCACAGATACGCAGTATTTT